This T cell receptor (beta chain) emerged from a study of human T cells and chemical hapten exposure. The CDR3 is made up of 14 amino acids. V lost 2 bases and J 1 base, leaving 8 bases between the germline ends. One entry per CDR3 protein, called by TCRdb with MiXCR from the RACE reads. The sample lists tens of thousands of distinct CDR3 sequences, roughly 9.8% seen once, with approximately 5.5% in the top ten. This clonotype appeared a few times. Sample time point: pre-sensitization, week 0. Treatment noted: therapeutic diphenylcyclopropenone sensitization with weekly scalp DPC. This receptor was identified in a woman aged 45-60 years with alopecia areata. Some clones in this sample may be carry-over from other donors' samples. The rearrangement links TRBV12-3 or TRBV12-4 to TRBJ2-5; D gene ambiguous. The sample was whole blood, taken in connection with sensitization to the hapten diphenylcyclopropenone (DPC). CDR3 DNA: TGTGCCAGCAGTTTACCACGGACCCAAGAGACCCAGTACTTC. Its protein product is CASSLPRTQETQYF.